These T cell receptor beta chains were read from a single sample in a study of blood T cell repertoires in COVID-19. Clones were read by immunoSEQ multiplex PCR, and TCRdb kept only the in-frame ones, dropping some. The sample yields roughly 180,000 clones, about four fifths seen once. The sequenced sample was PBMCs or T cells enriched from blood (not recorded which). All receptors derive from a man in his sixties who had recovered from COVID-19. The CDR3 runs from the conserved cysteine through the conserved F or W. D genes are given only for firm matches. Some rows have no size entry. The others give once, few or many, or a class for an expanded clone.

CDR3 protein,CDR3 DNA,CDR3 length,J gene,V gene,D gene,clone size
CATGGETQYF,TGTGCCACAGGCGGGGAGACCCAGTACTTC,10,TRBJ2-5,TRBV24-1,NA,NA
CASSSGTSTSTDTQYF,TGTGCCAGCAGCTCCGGGACTAGCACTAGCACAGATACGCAGTATTTT,16,TRBJ2-3,TRBV7-3,TRBD2,few
CASSVATSGRTGELFF,TGTGCCAGCAGCGTAGCGACTAGCGGGAGGACCGGGGAGCTGTTTTTT,16,TRBJ2-2,TRBV9,TRBD2,NA
CASSQKVQGQETQYF,TGCGCCAGCAGCCAAAAGGTTCAGGGACAAGAGACCCAGTACTTC,15,TRBJ2-5,TRBV23-1,NA,NA
CASSRQGTDYGYTF,TGCGCCAGCAGTCGACAGGGTACGGACTATGGCTACACCTTC,14,TRBJ1-2,TRBV5-1,TRBD1,NA
CASSEPESTGTGHNEQFF,TGCGCCAGCAGTGAGCCGGAATCAACCGGGACAGGGCACAATGAGCAGTTCTTC,18,TRBJ2-1,TRBV10-1,TRBD1,NA
CASSQDLPGSGNTIYF,TGTGCCAGCAGCCAAGATTTGCCGGGCTCTGGAAACACCATATATTTT,16,TRBJ1-3,TRBV4-2,NA,NA
CASYRRTNTEAFF,TGTGCCAGCTATCGGAGGACGAACACTGAAGCTTTCTTT,13,TRBJ1-1,TRBV2,NA,NA
CASSVGATLGQPQHF,TGTGCCAGCAGCGTGGGGGCGACTTTAGGGCAGCCCCAGCATTTT,15,TRBJ1-5,TRBV9,NA,NA
CASSLAGTRGETQYF,TGCGCCAGCAGCTTGGCTGGGACTAGGGGGGAGACCCAGTACTTC,15,TRBJ2-5,TRBV5-1,TRBD2,NA
CASSELGQTSSYEQYF,TGTGCCAGCAGTGAGTTGGGACAGACCAGCTCCTACGAGCAGTACTTC,16,TRBJ2-7,TRBV25-1,TRBD1,NA
CASREPGQSTYEQYF,TGTGCCAGCAGGGAACCTGGACAGAGCACCTACGAGCAGTACTTC,15,TRBJ2-7,TRBV28,NA,NA
CASRTGGTNTEAFF,TGTGCCAGCAGGACGGGGGGTACGAACACTGAAGCTTTCTTT,14,TRBJ1-1,TRBV28,NA,NA
CASTSQTPGNTEAFF,TGTGCCAGCACCAGCCAAACGCCGGGGAACACTGAAGCTTTCTTT,15,TRBJ1-1,TRBV6-5,NA,NA
CASSLALTSGRPSYNEQFF,TGTGCCAGCAGCTTAGCCCTGACTAGCGGGAGGCCCTCCTACAATGAGCAGTTCTTC,19,TRBJ2-1,TRBV13,TRBD2,NA
CASSGNPGTRYEQYF,TGTGCCAGCAGCGGCAACCCCGGGACTAGGTACGAGCAGTACTTC,15,TRBJ2-7,TRBV28,TRBD2,once
CASSFLGRNTEAFF,TGTGCCAGCAGTTTTCTTGGGAGGAACACTGAAGCTTTCTTT,14,TRBJ1-1,TRBV28,NA,NA